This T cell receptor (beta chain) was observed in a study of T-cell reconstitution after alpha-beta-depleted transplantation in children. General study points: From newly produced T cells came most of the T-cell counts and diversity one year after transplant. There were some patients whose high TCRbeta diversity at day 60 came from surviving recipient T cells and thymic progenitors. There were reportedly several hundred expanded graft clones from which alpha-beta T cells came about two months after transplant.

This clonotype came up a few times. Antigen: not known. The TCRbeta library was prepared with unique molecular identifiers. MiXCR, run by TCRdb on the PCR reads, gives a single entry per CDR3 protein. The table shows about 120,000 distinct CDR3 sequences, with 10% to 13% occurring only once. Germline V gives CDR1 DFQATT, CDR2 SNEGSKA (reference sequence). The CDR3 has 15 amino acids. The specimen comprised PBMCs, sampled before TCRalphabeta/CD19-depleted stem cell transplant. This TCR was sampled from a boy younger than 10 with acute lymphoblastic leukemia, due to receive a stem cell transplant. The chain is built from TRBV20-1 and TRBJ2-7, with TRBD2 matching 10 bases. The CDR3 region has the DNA TGCAGCCCTGAGGGCCTAGCGGGAGTGGTCTACGAGCAGTACTTC. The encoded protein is CSPEGLAGVVYEQYF.